The T cell receptor (beta chain) described here comes from a study of T-cell memory formation after mild COVID-19. Study-wide context: For the most part, TCR clusters were specific to one donor.

Each CDR3 protein gets one entry after TCRdb re-called the 5' RACE reads with MiXCR. The sample contains 120,000 to 150,000 distinct CDR3 sequences, more than 13% of which appear only once. Germline V gene sequence: CDR1 MGHRA, CDR2 YSYEKL. This CDR3 contains 13 residues. The V gene lost 0 bases and the J gene lost 3 bases, with 6 bases spanning the gap. Findings and limits, study-wide: Pre-infection memory carried some responding clones, suggesting that cross-reactive memory joined.

This clonotype was seen ten or more times. Its specificity is unknown. What was sequenced was PBMCs or a T cell subset sorted from them (not recorded which). The chain is built from TRBV4-1 and TRBJ2-7; D gene ambiguous. The source of this sequence is an adult woman who had mild COVID-19 (a few samples of this study predate the infection). Cell type and time point are not known. The CDR3 region has the DNA TGCGCCAGCAGCCAAGACAGGTACTACGAGCAGTACTTC. Protein: CASSQDRYYEQYF.